This T cell receptor (beta chain) was observed in a study of OX40 agonist ivuxolimab in advanced cancers. Germline loops: CDR1 LNHNV, CDR2 YYDKDF (reference sequence). The CDR3 is made up of 15 amino acids. Trimming removed 5 bases at V and 3 bases at J, with 14 bases between. The method was immunoSEQ multiplex PCR; TCRdb's version includes in-frame clones alone and lacks a portion of them. The sample comprises around 41,000 clones, 88% of which are singletons, and about an eighth rests with the top ten. The chain employs TRBV15 and TRBJ2-1; D possibly corresponds to TRBD2 (6 bases). The receptor comes from an adult with an advanced solid tumor such as melanoma, head and neck, liver or kidney cancer. The sequenced sample was CD4+ or CD8+ T cells sorted from blood, obtained in a trial of the OX40 agonist ivuxolimab. In nucleotides, the CDR3 is TGTGCCACCAGCTGGGGACCGGGACTCTACAATGAGCAGTTCTTC. Protein: CATSWGPGLYNEQFF.